This TCR beta chain comes out of a study of blood T cells in healthy people across ages. Many counts were recorded for this clonotype. Through a sample-barcoded 5' primer and a J-beta primer mix, a second PCR was run for roughly 7 to 12 cycles. One entry per CDR3 protein, called by TCRdb with MiXCR from the 5' RACE reads. The table lists hundreds of thousands of distinct CDR3 sequences, under 25% of them singletons. The sample comprised blood. This sequence was found in a man aged 65 to 79 in good health.

In DNA, the CDR3 is TGTGCCAGCAGAAGACTAGCGGGAGGGCCTCGGGAGACCCAGTACTTC. Its translation: CASRRLAGGPRETQYF. The J gene is TRBJ2-5, the V gene TRBV28; TRBD2 aligns across 14 bases. Trimming took 6 bases from V and 5 from J; bases not matched to a gene: 8. The CDR3 contains 16 residues. The V gene's germline CDR1 is MDHEN and CDR2 SYDVKM.